The 26 T cell receptor beta chains below all came from one sample that was sequenced in a study of blood T cell repertoires in COVID-19. Clones were read by immunoSEQ multiplex PCR, and TCRdb kept only the in-frame ones, dropping some. The sample has over 45,000 clones; around 82% are singletons. The material sequenced was peripheral blood. The receptors were sampled from an elderly woman with acute or convalescent COVID-19.

The chain has TRBV11-2 and TRBJ1-6, with D maybe TRBD1 (5 bases). The germline V gene has CDR1 SGHAT and CDR2 FQNNGV. The length of the CDR3 is 15 residues. Trimming stripped 0 bases from V and 7 bases from J, with 10 bases between. In nucleotides, the CDR3 is TGTGCCAGCAGCTTAGAAGGGACTGCAAATTCACCCCTCCACTTT. As protein: CASSLEGTANSPLHF. The variable domain in full, with the rest retrieved from reference TRBV11-2 and TRBJ1-6, is EAGVAQSPRYKIIEKRQSVAFWCNPISGHATLYWYQQILGQGPKLLIQFQNNGVVDDSQLPKDRFSAERLKGVDSTLKIQPAKLEDSAVYLCASSLEGTANSPLHFGNGTRLTVT.

This chain links TRBV19 with TRBJ2-2, with 12 bases fitting TRBD1. CDR1 LNHDA and CDR2 SQIVND come from the germline V gene (reference sequence). The CDR3 contains 15 residues. Trimming removed 8 bases from V and 1 base from J; junction bases left unmatched: 2. The CDR3 DNA is TGTGCCAGTGGGACAGGGGGCCGGAACACCGGGGAGCTGTTTTTT. Amino acid sequence: CASGTGGRNTGELFF. Drawing the rest from reference TRBV19 and TRBJ2-2, the complete variable domain is DGGITQSPKYLFRKEGQNVTLSCEQNLNHDAMYWYRQDPGQGLRLIYYSQIVNDFQKGDIAEGYSVSREKKESFPLTVTSAQKNPTAFYLCASGTGGRNTGELFFGEGSRLTVL.

This clone showed up just a few times. V is TRBV2 and J is TRBJ2-3; TRBD2 matches 8 bases. Germline values: CDR1 SNHLY, CDR2 FYNNEI. The CDR3 has 15 amino acids. V dropped 5 bases and J dropped 2; count of bases not matched to a gene: 6. The CDR3 is CASSPLSGTTDTQYF. In DNA form, the CDR3 reads TGTGCCAGCAGTCCCCTTAGCGGGACCACAGATACGCAGTATTTT.

This clone was seen a single time. The chain employs TRBV5-1 and TRBJ2-3, with unresolved D. This CDR3 comprises 16 residues. V was clipped by 4 bases and J by 0 bases, with 15 bases between them. From germline, CDR1 is SGHRS and CDR2 YFSETQ. The CDR3 nucleotides read TGCGCCAGCAGCGTTTTGGGCCCTCTTAGCACAGATACGCAGTATTTT. Translation: CASSVLGPLSTDTQYF.

Worth noting for this clone: Other nucleotide sequences in the sample specify the same CDR3. The gene calls are TRBV19 and TRBJ2-1; 8 bases are shared with TRBD2. Looked up from germline, CDR1 is LNHDA and CDR2 is SQIVND (reference sequence). The CDR3 contains 15 residues. Trimming removed 6 bases from V and 0 bases from J; junction bases left unmatched: 4. For the CDR3, the DNA is TGTGCCAGTAGCACTACTAGCGGCTCCTACAATGAGCAGTTCTTC. Encoded protein: CASSTTSGSYNEQFF. Complete variable domain (other parts from reference TRBV19 and TRBJ2-1): DGGITQSPKYLFRKEGQNVTLSCEQNLNHDAMYWYRQDPGQGLRLIYYSQIVNDFQKGDIAEGYSVSREKKESFPLTVTSAQKNPTAFYLCASSTTSGSYNEQFFGPGTRLTVL.

The chain links TRBV7-7 to TRBJ2-3; 9 positions agree with TRBD2. After removal of 3 bases from V and 5 bases from J, the junction contained 6 bases not matched to a gene. The CDR3 is 15 residues long. The V gene's germline CDR1 is SSHAT and CDR2 FNYEAQ (reference sequence). The chain's CDR3 is CASSLAGGPGDTQYF. The CDR3 nucleotides are TGTGCCAGCAGCTTGGCGGGGGGGCCCGGAGATACGCAGTATTTT.

J is TRBJ1-4 and V is TRBV6-1, with D possibly TRBD1 on 5 matching bases. Germline CDR1 MNHNS, CDR2 SASEGT. V dropped 2 bases and J dropped 4 bases, with 11 bases sitting between them. The CDR3 runs 15 residues. The CDR3 here is CASSESLGVNEKLFF. CDR3 in DNA: TGTGCCAGCAGTGAAAGTCTAGGGGTTAATGAAAAACTGTTTTTT.

The rearrangement links TRBV2 to TRBJ2-5; 8 bases align to TRBD2. Germline V gives CDR1 SNHLY, CDR2 FYNNEI. Trimming took 6 bases from V and 2 from J; bases not matched to a gene: 8. The length of the CDR3 is 15 residues. The CDR3 coding sequence is TGTGCCAGCAGGAGCGGGAGAGTGAGGCAAGAGACCCAGTACTTC. Translation: CASRSGRVRQETQYF.

The table lists this clone with a count of one. The chain is built from TRBV5-1 and TRBJ2-5, with TRBD1 identical over 10 bases. The trim removed 0 bases at V and 2 bases at J, leaving 1 base unmatched. The germline gives CDR1 SGHRS, CDR2 YFSETQ. There are 15 residues in the CDR3. The CDR3 DNA sequence: TGCGCCAGCAGCTTGGTGGACAGGGGGCAAGAGACCCAGTACTTC. This codes for CASSLVDRGQETQYF.

A few counts support this clone. This same CDR3 is encoded by further DNA sequences in the sample. V gene TRBV19 combines with J gene TRBJ2-7, with 10 positions matching TRBD1. V dropped 1 base and J dropped 5; count of bases not matched to a gene: 5. The length of the CDR3 is 15 residues. In germline, CDR1 is LNHDA, CDR2 SQIVND (reference sequence). The CDR3 coding sequence is TGTGCCAGTAGTATAGGCCGGGACAGGGGCCACGAGCAGTACTTC. Protein: CASSIGRDRGHEQYF. The variable domain in full, with the rest retrieved from reference TRBV19 and TRBJ2-7, is DGGITQSPKYLFRKEGQNVTLSCEQNLNHDAMYWYRQDPGQGLRLIYYSQIVNDFQKGDIAEGYSVSREKKESFPLTVTSAQKNPTAFYLCASSIGRDRGHEQYFGPGTRLTVT.

The genes are TRBV28 and TRBJ1-2; D is possibly TRBD1 (6 bases). The germline V gene has CDR1 MDHEN and CDR2 SYDVKM. The V gene lost 11 bases and the J gene lost 4 bases, with 20 bases spanning the gap. The CDR3 is 14 residues long. CDR3 protein: CAHRRRGSSYGYTF. The CDR3, as DNA: TGTGCCCACCGGCGCAGGGGCTCAAGCTATGGCTACACCTTC.

J is TRBJ2-2 and V is TRBV27; D unclear. The CDR3 loop spans 13 amino acids. Per the germline V gene, CDR1 is MNHEY and CDR2 is SMNVEV (reference sequence). V lost 6 bases and J lost 3, with 8 bases in between. The chain's CDR3 is CASSPRYTGELFF. The CDR3 DNA reads as TGTGCCAGCAGCCCGAGGTACACCGGGGAGCTGTTTTTT.

The chain joins TRBV5-4 to TRBJ2-3; tentative D call: TRBD2 (6 bases). The germline V and J ends were trimmed by 1 base and 4 bases, with 7 bases remaining between them. Germline V gives CDR1 SGHNT, CDR2 YYREEE (reference sequence). This CDR3 has 13 amino acids. CDR3 loop: CASSLSGADTQYF. In DNA, the CDR3 is TGTGCCAGCAGCTTGTCGGGGGCAGATACGCAGTATTTT.

The chain combines TRBV6-5 with TRBJ2-5; 9 nucleotides agree with TRBD1. The CDR3 consists of 14 residues. The trim removed 6 bases at V and 5 bases at J, leaving 7 bases unmatched. Germline CDR1 reads MNHEY; CDR2 reads SVGAGI. CDR3 loop: CASRGQGLGETQYF. The CDR3 bases are TGTGCCAGCAGGGGACAGGGCCTGGGGGAGACCCAGTACTTC.

This sequence joins TRBV6-5 and TRBJ2-7; 7 nucleotides agree with TRBD2. V gave up 6 bases and J gave up 2 bases; unmatched junction bases: 7. The length of the CDR3 is 14 residues. Germline loops: CDR1 MNHEY, CDR2 SVGAGI. The CDR3 bases are TGTGCCAGCAGACGGGACTACACAGCCTACGAGCAGTACTTC. Encoded protein: CASRRDYTAYEQYF.

The J gene is TRBJ1-5, the V gene TRBV16; tentatively, D is TRBD1 (5 bases). Germline V lookup: CDR1 KGHSY, CDR2 FQNENV. Trimming removed 0 bases from V and 2 bases from J, with 11 bases in between. This CDR3 has 16 residues. This chain's CDR3 is CASSQSSGGGNQPQHF. The CDR3 nucleotides are TGTGCCAGCAGCCAATCTTCGGGGGGGGGCAATCAGCCCCAGCATTTT.

A single count supports this clone. V gene TRBV5-4 combines with J gene TRBJ1-2, with a possible D match to TRBD1 (6 bases). Germline lookup yields CDR1 SGHNT and CDR2 YYREEE (reference sequence). V was pared by 4 bases and J by 8 bases, with 21 bases between. The CDR3 consists of 15 residues. CDR3 nucleotide sequence: TGTGCCAGCAGCACGGGGGGGCAGTTGGCAGAGGGCTACACCTTC. As protein: CASSTGGQLAEGYTF.

V and J are TRBV19 and TRBJ2-1; the D gene is possibly TRBD1 (5 bases). The germline V and J ends were trimmed by 7 bases and 10 bases, with 17 bases remaining between them. The length of the CDR3 is 13 residues. Germline CDR1 and CDR2: LNHDA and SQIVND (reference sequence). The CDR3: CASTPRQGSEQFF. CDR3 coding DNA: TGTGCCAGTACCCCTCGGCAGGGCTCCGAGCAGTTCTTC.

The chain employs TRBV5-1 and TRBJ1-2; perhaps TRBD1 as D (5 bases). The V end was cut by 0 bases, the J end by 0 bases, with 12 bases between. The germline gives CDR1 SGHRS, CDR2 YFSETQ. CDR3 length: 16 residues. DNA for the CDR3: TGCGCCAGCAGCTTGGGGGACCCGGGGGCTAACTATGGCTACACCTTC. Its protein product is CASSLGDPGANYGYTF.

V is TRBV7-2 and J is TRBJ2-3, with a tentative D call TRBD2 (7 bases). Trimming pared 5 bases from V and 8 bases from J, leaving 20 bases between. This CDR3 has 15 amino acids. Germline loops: CDR1 SGHTA, CDR2 FQGNSA. Written as DNA, the CDR3 is TGTGCCAGCAGCGGAGGAGGGGGGGTTCTAGGTACGCAGTATTTT. It encodes CASSGGGGVLGTQYF.

In its sample, this clone was seen once. The chain has TRBV11-3 and TRBJ2-7, with 8 bases lining up with TRBD2. The V segment lost 5 bases and the J segment 3 bases; nucleotides outside the gene matches: 9. The CDR3 is 15 residues long. The germline V gene has CDR1 SGHNT and CDR2 YENEEA. The CDR3 DNA sequence: TGTGCCAGCAGCCTACGCGGGGGGCCGAGCTACGAGCAGTACTTC. Encoded protein: CASSLRGGPSYEQYF.

Here the CDR3 DNA reads TGCGCCAGCAGCCAAGAGGGGACAGGCTACCTGGGCGCTGAAGCTTTCTTT. Amino acid sequence: CASSQEGTGYLGAEAFF. V usage is TRBV4-1 and J usage is TRBJ1-1, with 8 nucleotides matching TRBD1. Per germline, CDR1 MGHRA and CDR2 YSYEKL. V dropped 0 bases and J dropped 6; count of bases not matched to a gene: 12. The CDR3 loop spans 17 amino acids.

The rearrangement links TRBV19 to TRBJ1-2; TRBD1 matches 9 bases. The V gene end was trimmed by 3 bases and the J gene end by 7 bases; junction bases not matched to a gene: 6. The CDR3 contains 14 residues. Germline values: CDR1 LNHDA, CDR2 SQIVND (reference sequence). Here the CDR3 DNA reads TGTGCCAGTAGTATCGCACAGGGGGCGACTGGCTACACCTTC. Translating gives CASSIAQGATGYTF.

The V gene is TRBV21-1, the J gene TRBJ1-5. TRBV21-1 represents a pseudogene. The CDR3 extends over 13 amino acids. The CDR3 DNA is TGTGCCAGCGGCCTAGACGGCAATCAGCCCCAGCATTTT. It translates to CASGLDGNQPQHF.

The chain is built from TRBV28 and TRBJ1-2; TRBD1 agrees at 9 bases. CDR1 and CDR2 from the germline V gene are MDHEN and SYDVKM. V was clipped by 6 bases and J by 4 bases; unmatched bases: 9. The CDR3 extends over 15 amino acids. The CDR3 DNA sequence: TGTGCCAGCAGCCAGGACAGGGGCCGCACCTATGGCTACACCTTC. Amino acids: CASSQDRGRTYGYTF.

This clone has just one count. This chain connects TRBV7-6 to TRBJ2-5; 11 bases are shared with TRBD2. Germline values: CDR1 SGHVS, CDR2 FNYEAQ. The CDR3 totals 17 residues. Trimming removed 5 bases from V and 2 bases from J; junction bases left unmatched: 10. The CDR3 is CASSPRVASGGQETQYF. CDR3 bases: TGTGCCAGCAGCCCCAGGGTGGCTAGCGGGGGGCAAGAGACCCAGTACTTC.